Shown below are 3 T cell receptor beta chains from a single sample sequenced in a study of T cells after yellow fever vaccination. TCRdb reprocessed the 5' RACE reads with MiXCR, giving one entry per CDR3 protein. The sample has around 310,000 distinct CDR3 sequences, roughly 4% seen once. This sample comprised PBMCs, obtained on the day of the yellow fever booster vaccination. These receptors all come from a man aged 18 to 30 who received the YFV17D yellow fever vaccine.

The genes are TRBV4-3 and TRBJ2-1; either TRBD1 or TRBD2 may fit D (7 bases each). V dropped 1 base and J dropped 8 bases, with 12 bases sitting between them. This CDR3 contains 14 residues. CDR1 is LGHNA, CDR2 YSLEER, per germline. The CDR3 reads CASSQVGGGHEQFF. The DNA for the CDR3 is TGCGCCAGCAGCCAAGTGGGAGGGGGCCATGAGCAGTTCTTC.

This chain uses TRBV24-1 with TRBJ1-2, with 7 bases aligning to TRBD1. The junction had 5 bases not matched to a gene; V was cut back by 5 bases and J by 0 bases. The CDR3 runs 15 residues. Germline V gene data show CDR1 as KGHDR and CDR2 as SFDVKD. The CDR3 bases are TGTGCCACCAGTGGCCGGGACAGTGCTAACTATGGCTACACCTTC. It is translated as CATSGRDSANYGYTF.

In its sample, this clonotype was seen many times. The V and J genes are TRBV6-6 and TRBJ1-2; D gene unclear. CDR3 length: 14 amino acids. Trimming left V 0 bases short and J 5 bases short, with 10 bases between. Germline V CDR1 and CDR2: MNHNY, SVGAGI (reference sequence). CDR3 in amino acids: CASSYSRTEYGYTF. The DNA of the CDR3 is TGTGCCAGCAGTTACTCGAGGACGGAGTATGGCTACACCTTC.